This T cell receptor beta chain was recovered during a study of shared clonotypes between healthy human individuals. Whole-study findings and limits: Large depth notwithstanding, sorted-subset sequencing proved incomplete by rarefaction. Estimated richness was generally greater in naive than memory subsets.

The table came from immunoSEQ multiplex PCR; TCRdb's copy has only in-frame clones and leaves some out. The top ten clones hold less than 0.15% of a sample with some 2,000,000 clones, almost 96% of them seen once. Comments on this clone: Its antigen is currently unknown.

V lost 5 bases and J lost 4; bases outside the gene matches: 7. This CDR3 contains 17 residues. Germline lookup yields CDR1 SGHRS and CDR2 YFSETQ. The chain links TRBV5-1 to TRBJ2-3; 16 bases align to TRBD2. The clonotype was recovered from a man between 18 and 35 years old in good health. The sample consisted of naive CD4+ T cells sorted from blood. Regarding subset: CD45RA+ positively selected. CDR3 DNA: TGCGCCAGCAGGACGGGACTAGCGGGAGGGCCCGCAGATACGCAGTATTTT. It translates to CASRTGLAGGPADTQYF.